This TCR beta chain was observed in a study of identical twins. Study outcomes and limitations: Twin-shared out-of-frame alpha sequences were enriched for low generation probability. Excess sharing by twins proved weaker in beta out-of-frame sequences. With abundant cord blood beta clonotypes, insertions were fewer; memory repertoires showed no such pattern.

Germline CDR1 SGHAT, CDR2 FQNNGV. The CDR3 loop spans 16 amino acids. J lost 2 bases, V lost 5 bases, and 11 bases had no gene match. Each CDR3 protein is one row after TCRdb ran MiXCR on the 5' RACE reads. The data contain about 220,000 distinct CDR3 sequences, 7.5% of them seen just once; the ten biggest clones take up 1.9%. Many counts were recorded for this clonotype. The antigen is undetermined. These same data were also listed under a study on yellow fever vaccine responses in identical twins.

The sequence was collected from a woman aged 18-30 years in good health. The chain couples TRBV11-2 to TRBJ2-5; 7 bases fit TRBD2. The sample comprised memory (CD45RO+) T cells sorted from blood. CDR3 in amino acids: CASSPKAGLLQETQYF. The CDR3 DNA reads TGTGCCAGCAGCCCCAAAGCGGGACTACTTCAAGAGACCCAGTACTTC.